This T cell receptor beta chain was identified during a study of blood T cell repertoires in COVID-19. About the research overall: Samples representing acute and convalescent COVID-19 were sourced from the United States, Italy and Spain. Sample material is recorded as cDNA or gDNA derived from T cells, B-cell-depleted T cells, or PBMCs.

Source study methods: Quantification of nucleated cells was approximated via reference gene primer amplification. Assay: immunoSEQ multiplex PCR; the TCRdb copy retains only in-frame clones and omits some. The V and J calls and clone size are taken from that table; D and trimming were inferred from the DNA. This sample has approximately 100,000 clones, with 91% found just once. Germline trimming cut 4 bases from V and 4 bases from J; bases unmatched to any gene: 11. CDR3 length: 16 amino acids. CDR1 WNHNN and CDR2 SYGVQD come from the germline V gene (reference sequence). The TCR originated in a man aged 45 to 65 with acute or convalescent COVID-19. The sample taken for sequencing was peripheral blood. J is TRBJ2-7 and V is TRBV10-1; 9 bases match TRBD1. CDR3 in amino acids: CASSGPRTGAHYEQYF. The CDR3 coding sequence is TGCGCCAGCAGTGGACCTCGGACAGGGGCGCATTACGAGCAGTACTTC.